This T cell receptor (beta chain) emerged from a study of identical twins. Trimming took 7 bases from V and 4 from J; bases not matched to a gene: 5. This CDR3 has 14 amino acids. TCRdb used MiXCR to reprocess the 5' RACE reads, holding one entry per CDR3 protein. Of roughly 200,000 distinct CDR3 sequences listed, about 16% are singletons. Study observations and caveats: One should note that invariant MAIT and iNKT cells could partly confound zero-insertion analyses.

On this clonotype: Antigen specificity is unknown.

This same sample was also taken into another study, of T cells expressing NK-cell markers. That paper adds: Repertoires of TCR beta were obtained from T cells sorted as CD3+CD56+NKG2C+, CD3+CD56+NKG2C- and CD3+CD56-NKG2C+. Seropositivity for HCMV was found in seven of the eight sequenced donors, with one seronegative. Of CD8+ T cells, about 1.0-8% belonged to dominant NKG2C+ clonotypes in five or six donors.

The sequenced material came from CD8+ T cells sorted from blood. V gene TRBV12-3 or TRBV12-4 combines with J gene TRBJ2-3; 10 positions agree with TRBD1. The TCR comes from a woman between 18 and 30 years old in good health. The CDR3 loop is CASTRDRGADTQYF. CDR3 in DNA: TGTGCCAGCACTAGGGACAGGGGAGCAGATACGCAGTATTTT.